This TCR beta chain came from a study of blood T cells in healthy people across ages. The use of a sample-barcoded 5' primer and a J-beta primer mix characterized a second PCR of about 6 to 11 cycles. From the 5' RACE reads, TCRdb called clonotypes with MiXCR, one entry per CDR3 protein. The sample records about 1 million distinct CDR3 sequences, less than 25% being singletons. The CDR3 covers 15 residues. Trimming cost V 8 bases and J 10 bases; bases outside gene matches: 15. In germline, CDR1 is MGHDK, CDR2 SYGVNS. The study recruited healthy Caucasian donors from Russia who were aged about 6 to 90. This same sample was also taken into another study, of T cells of mothers and their children.

The chain combines TRBV25-1 with TRBJ1-5; 9 bases fit TRBD1. This clonotype was obtained from a girl aged 2-15 years in good health. Sequenced sample: blood. CDR3 DNA: TGTGCCAGCTATAACAGGGGGCCTAGTCGAAGTCCCCAGCATTTT. It codes for CASYNRGPSRSPQHF.